This passage covers 6 T cell receptor beta chains from one sample sequenced in a study of long-term antiretroviral therapy in people with HIV. Version v3.0 of the immunoSEQ assay ran at survey level. Sequenced by immunoSEQ multiplex PCR; TCRdb stores in-frame clones only, minus some. The repertoire consists of 15,000 to 20,000 clones, with around nine tenths occurring once and the leading ten covering under 12%. The sequenced sample was unsorted PBMCs, obtained 0.5 years after starting antiretroviral therapy. The receptor set was obtained from a man in his forties or fifties with HIV.

This clone was seen once. This rearrangement joins TRBV6-6 to TRBJ2-7; the match to TRBD2 covers 9 bases. Germline CDR1 MNHNY, CDR2 SVGAGI (reference sequence). This CDR3 is built from 15 residues. After removal of 8 bases from V and 2 bases from J, the junction contained 10 bases not matched to a gene. Here the CDR3 DNA reads TGTGCCAGCCAATTGGGGCTAGCGGGGCCCTACGAGCAGTACTTC. This translates into CASQLGLAGPYEQYF.

The rearrangement uses TRBV5-1 and TRBJ1-2; D unclear. Germline V lookup: CDR1 SGHRS, CDR2 YFSETQ. The CDR3 loop spans 10 amino acids. Trimming cost V 0 bases and J 7 bases, with 1 base left between them. Here the CDR3 DNA reads TGCGCCAGCAGCTTGGTTGGCTACACCTTC. It codes for CASSLVGYTF. Variable domain in full (rest from reference TRBV5-1 and TRBJ1-2): KAGVTQTPRYLIKTRGQQVTLSCSPISGHRSVSWYQQTPGQGLQFLFEYFSETQRNKGNFPGRFSGRQFSNSRSEMNVSTLELGDSALYLCASSLVGYTFGSGTRLTVV.

The V and J genes are TRBV10-2 and TRBJ2-7, with D possibly TRBD1 on 8 matching bases. The germline V gene has CDR1 WSHSY and CDR2 SAAADI. V lost 0 bases, J lost 3 bases, and 21 bases lay in between. The CDR3 extends over 18 amino acids. The CDR3 sequence: CASSESIPAGQDNYEQYF. As DNA, the CDR3 is TGCGCCAGCAGTGAGTCGATTCCAGCGGGACAGGATAACTACGAGCAGTACTTC.

The chain couples TRBV6-6 to TRBJ1-2; 7 positions match TRBD1. Germline V gives CDR1 MNHNY, CDR2 SVGAGI (reference sequence). The J segment lost 2 bases and the V segment lost 0 bases, leaving 3 bases of the junction unmatched. The CDR3 length is 15 residues. Here the CDR3 reads CASSYSGQSNYGYTF. The CDR3 nucleotides are TGTGCCAGCAGTTACTCGGGACAGTCAAACTATGGCTACACCTTC.

This clone came up once. This chain joins TRBV11-2 and TRBJ1-2; weak D call: TRBD1 (5 bases). This CDR3 spans 16 amino acids. The germline CDR1 and CDR2 sequences are SGHAT and FQNNGV. V dropped 5 bases and J dropped 2 bases, with 18 bases sitting between them. CDR3 residues: CASSRPSTEPNYGYTF. The CDR3 nucleotides are TGTGCCAGCAGCCGTCCCTCGACAGAGCCCAACTATGGCTACACCTTC.

The chain has TRBV4-3 and TRBJ2-1; D is perhaps TRBD1 or TRBD2 (5 bases each). The CDR3 has 19 residues. Trimming cost V 0 bases and J 2 bases, with 20 bases left between them. The germline V gene has CDR1 LGHNA and CDR2 YSLEER. This CDR3 reads CASSQEGLRGTYTYNEQFF. In DNA, the CDR3 is TGCGCCAGCAGCCAAGAGGGATTGAGGGGAACGTATACCTACAATGAGCAGTTCTTC.